This T cell receptor beta chain stems from a study of a mutant IDH1 vaccine in newly diagnosed glioma. Study details: The first vaccination came 4-6 weeks after radiotherapy alone, or with temozolomide cycles. The sex distribution of treated patients was around 60% male and about 38% female, with a mean age of roughly 40 years.

Time point of the sample: week 23, last vaccination. Alongside topical imiquimod, each dose of vaccine comprised 300 ug of mutant IDH1 20-mer peptide. Per germline, CDR1 GTSNPN and CDR2 SVGIG (reference sequence). The V end lost 4 bases, the J end lost 7 bases, and 14 bases lay between the germline ends. The CDR3 loop spans 13 amino acids. Worth noting for this clone: The antigen is not known.

Libraries were prepared by immunoSEQ multiplex PCR; TCRdb keeps only in-frame clonotypes and omits some of them. The table lists 41,000 or so clones, 60% to 85% of them singletons. The specimen comprised PBMCs, sampled from a glioma patient whose treatment included an IDH1 peptide vaccine. The receptor was isolated from a middle-aged woman with glioma. Some clones in this sample may be carry-over from other donors' samples. The V call is TRBV30, the J call TRBJ1-3, with D possibly TRBD1 on 5 matching bases. CDR3 sequence: CAWKGRALNTIYF. The CDR3 DNA is TGTGCCTGGAAGGGCAGGGCACTGAACACCATATATTTT.